This TCR beta chain originates from a study of beta chain features in type 1 diabetes. Looking at the study overall: All samples combined gave roughly 100 million sorted cells for examination. Overall study results and limits: TCRB CDR3 length was moderately but significantly reduced in all four CD4+ subsets of Type 1 diabetes patients. Naive, central memory and Treg TCRB repertoires appeared more alike in patients than in healthy donors.

Expressed TCRB transcripts were sequenced, since all the RNA that had been isolated was reverse transcribed. Samples of naive, central memory and regulatory T cells yielded a mean of about 3.9 million reads. Generated by immunoSEQ multiplex PCR, the TCRdb table keeps only in-frame clones and is missing some. The sample lists 300,000 to 400,000 clones, about 13% occurring once. Populations obtained by sorting all exceeded 95% purity. Concerning this clone: Its antigen remains unidentified.

The sequenced sample consisted of naive CD4+ T cells from blood. The origin of this receptor is a woman between 18 and 29 years old with type 1 diabetes.

CDR3 nucleotides: TGTGCCAGCAGTGACAGGATAGGAGAGCAGTACTTC. This sequence encodes CASSDRIGEQYF. The chain carries TRBV6-5 and TRBJ2-7, with D maybe TRBD1 (6 bases). Germline CDR1 is MNHEY and CDR2 is SVGAGI. Trimming left V 5 bases short and J 7 bases short, with 12 bases between. The CDR3 sequence is 12 residues long.